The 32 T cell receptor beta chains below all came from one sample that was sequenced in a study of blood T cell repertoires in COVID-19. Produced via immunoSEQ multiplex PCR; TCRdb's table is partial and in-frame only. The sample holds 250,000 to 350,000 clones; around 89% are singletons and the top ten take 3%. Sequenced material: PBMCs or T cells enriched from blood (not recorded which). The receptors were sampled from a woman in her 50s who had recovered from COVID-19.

CDR3 bases: TGTGCCAGCAGCCTAACAACCGGGGACACTGAAGCTTTCTTT. It codes for CASSLTTGDTEAFF. This sequence joins TRBV7-2 and TRBJ1-1; D is undetermined. V dropped 5 bases and J dropped 3 bases, with 13 bases sitting between them. In germline, CDR1 is SGHTA, CDR2 FQGNSA. This CDR3 spans 14 amino acids.

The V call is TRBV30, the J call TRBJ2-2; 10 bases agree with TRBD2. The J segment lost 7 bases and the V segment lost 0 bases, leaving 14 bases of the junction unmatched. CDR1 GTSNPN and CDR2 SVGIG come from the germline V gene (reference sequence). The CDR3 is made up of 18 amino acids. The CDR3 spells CAWSVPGLAAKRIGELFF. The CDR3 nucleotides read TGTGCCTGGAGTGTACCCGGACTAGCGGCAAAGCGAATCGGGGAGCTGTTTTTT.

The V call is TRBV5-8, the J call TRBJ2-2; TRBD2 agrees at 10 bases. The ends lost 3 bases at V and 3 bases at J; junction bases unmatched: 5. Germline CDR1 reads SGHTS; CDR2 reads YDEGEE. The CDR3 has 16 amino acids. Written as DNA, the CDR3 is TGTGCCAGCAGCTCCCGGACTAGCGGATACACCGGGGAGCTGTTTTTT. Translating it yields CASSSRTSGYTGELFF.

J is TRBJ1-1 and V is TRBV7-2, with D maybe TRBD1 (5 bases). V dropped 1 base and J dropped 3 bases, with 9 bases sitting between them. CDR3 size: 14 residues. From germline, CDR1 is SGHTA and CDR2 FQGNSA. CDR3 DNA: TGTGCCAGCAGCTTAGGGACATGGTACACTGAAGCTTTCTTT. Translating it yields CASSLGTWYTEAFF.

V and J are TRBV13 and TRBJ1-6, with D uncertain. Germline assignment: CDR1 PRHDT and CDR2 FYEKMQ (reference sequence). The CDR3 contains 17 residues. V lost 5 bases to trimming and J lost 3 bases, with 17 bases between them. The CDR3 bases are TGTGCCAGCAGCCCCTCGACTCTAAGGAGCTATAATTCACCCCTCCACTTT. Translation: CASSPSTLRSYNSPLHF.

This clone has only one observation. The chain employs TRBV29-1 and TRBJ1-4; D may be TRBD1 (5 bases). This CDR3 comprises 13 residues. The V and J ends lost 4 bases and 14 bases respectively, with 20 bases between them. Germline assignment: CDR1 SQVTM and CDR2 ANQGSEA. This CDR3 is CSVARQGRVGLFF. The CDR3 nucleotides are TGCAGCGTTGCGAGGCAGGGAAGGGTAGGGCTGTTTTTT.

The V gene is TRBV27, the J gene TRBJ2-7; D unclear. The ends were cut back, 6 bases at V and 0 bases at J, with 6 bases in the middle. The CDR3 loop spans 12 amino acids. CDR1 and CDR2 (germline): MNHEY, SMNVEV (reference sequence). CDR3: CASRASSYEQYF. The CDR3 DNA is TGTGCCAGCAGGGCCAGCTCCTACGAGCAGTACTTC.

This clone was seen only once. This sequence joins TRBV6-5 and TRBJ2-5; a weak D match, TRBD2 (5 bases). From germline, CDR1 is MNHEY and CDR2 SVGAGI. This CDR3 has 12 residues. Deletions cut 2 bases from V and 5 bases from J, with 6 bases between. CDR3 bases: TGTGCCAGCAGTTACGGCGGGGAGACCCAGTACTTC. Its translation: CASSYGGETQYF.

For the CDR3, the DNA is TGTGCCAGCAGTCCTCACCCCCCAGGCACTGAAGCTTTCTTT. This sequence encodes CASSPHPPGTEAFF. The V gene is TRBV28, the J gene TRBJ1-1; no firm D call. V lost 5 bases and J lost 4, with 14 bases in between. The CDR3 contains 14 residues. Germline V gene lookup returns CDR1 MDHEN and CDR2 SYDVKM.

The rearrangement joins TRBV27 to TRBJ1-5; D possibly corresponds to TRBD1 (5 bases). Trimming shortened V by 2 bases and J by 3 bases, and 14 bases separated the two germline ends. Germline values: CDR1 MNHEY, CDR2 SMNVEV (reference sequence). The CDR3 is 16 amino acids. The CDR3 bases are TGTGCCAGCAGTTTAAGTGCAGGGAACGTCAATCAGCCCCAGCATTTT. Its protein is CASSLSAGNVNQPQHF.

This CDR3 is CASSLSPSRGTYEQYF. In DNA, the CDR3 is TGTGCCAGCAGCCTTAGCCCATCAAGGGGAACCTACGAGCAGTACTTC. The chain joins TRBV9 to TRBJ2-7; weak D call: TRBD1 (5 bases). This CDR3 contains 16 residues. CDR1 and CDR2 (germline): SGDLS, YYNGEE. The germline V and J ends were trimmed by 4 bases and 2 bases, with 19 bases remaining between them.

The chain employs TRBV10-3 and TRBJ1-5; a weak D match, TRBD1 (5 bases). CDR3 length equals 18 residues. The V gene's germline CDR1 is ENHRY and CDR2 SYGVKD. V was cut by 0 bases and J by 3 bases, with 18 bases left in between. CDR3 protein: CAISESIFPGNDNQPQHF. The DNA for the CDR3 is TGTGCCATCAGTGAGTCGATTTTTCCAGGGAACGACAATCAGCCCCAGCATTTT.

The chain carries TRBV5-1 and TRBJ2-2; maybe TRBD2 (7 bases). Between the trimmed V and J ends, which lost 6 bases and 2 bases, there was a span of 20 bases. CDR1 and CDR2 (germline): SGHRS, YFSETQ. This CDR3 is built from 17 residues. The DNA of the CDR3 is TGCGCCAGCAACGATTCCCCCGGGGGGCTTAACACCGGGGAGCTGTTTTTT. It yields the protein CASNDSPGGLNTGELFF.

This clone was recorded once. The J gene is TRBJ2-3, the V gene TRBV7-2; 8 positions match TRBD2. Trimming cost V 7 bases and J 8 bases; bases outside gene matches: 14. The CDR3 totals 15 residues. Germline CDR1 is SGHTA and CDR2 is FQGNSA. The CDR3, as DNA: TGTGCCAGCACCCTTAATCCAGCGGGAGCTGTTACGCAGTATTTT. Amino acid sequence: CASTLNPAGAVTQYF.

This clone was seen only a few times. The CDR3 region has the DNA TGTGCCAGCAGCTTAGCGGGAGGGACCCAAGAGACCCAGTACTTC. It translates to CASSLAGGTQETQYF. This rearrangement joins TRBV7-3 to TRBJ2-5, with 9 bases matching TRBD2. V shed 2 bases and J 1 base; nucleotides not matched to a gene: 2. CDR1 is SGHTA, CDR2 FQGTGA, per germline. The CDR3 is 15 amino acids.

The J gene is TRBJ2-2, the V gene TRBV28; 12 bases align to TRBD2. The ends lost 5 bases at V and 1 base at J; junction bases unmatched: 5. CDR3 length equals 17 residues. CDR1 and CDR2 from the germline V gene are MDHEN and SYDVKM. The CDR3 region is CASSKRTSGMNTGELFF. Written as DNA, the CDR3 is TGTGCCAGCAGTAAGAGGACTAGCGGGATGAACACCGGGGAGCTGTTTTTT.

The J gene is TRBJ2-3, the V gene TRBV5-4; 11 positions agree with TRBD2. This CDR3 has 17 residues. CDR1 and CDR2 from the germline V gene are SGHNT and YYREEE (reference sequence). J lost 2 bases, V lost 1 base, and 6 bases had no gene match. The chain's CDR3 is CASSLFLAGGVTDTQYF. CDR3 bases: TGTGCCAGCAGCTTGTTTCTAGCGGGAGGTGTCACAGATACGCAGTATTTT.

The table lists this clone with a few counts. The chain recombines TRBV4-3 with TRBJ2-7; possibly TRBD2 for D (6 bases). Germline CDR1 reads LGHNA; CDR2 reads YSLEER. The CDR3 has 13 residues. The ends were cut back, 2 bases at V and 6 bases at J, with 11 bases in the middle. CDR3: CASSQRGGSEQYF. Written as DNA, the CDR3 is TGCGCCAGCAGCCAAAGGGGAGGCAGCGAGCAGTACTTC.

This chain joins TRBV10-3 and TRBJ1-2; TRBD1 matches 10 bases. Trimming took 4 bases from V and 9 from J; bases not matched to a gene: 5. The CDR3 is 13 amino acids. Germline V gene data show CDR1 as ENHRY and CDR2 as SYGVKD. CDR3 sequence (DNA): TGTGCCATCAGTGGTAGACAGGGGGCGAGCTACACCTTC. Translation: CAISGRQGASYTF.

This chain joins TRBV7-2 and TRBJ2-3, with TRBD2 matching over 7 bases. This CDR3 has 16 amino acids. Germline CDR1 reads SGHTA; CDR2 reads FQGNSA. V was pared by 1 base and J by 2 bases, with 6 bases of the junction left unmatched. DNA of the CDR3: TGTGCCAGCAGCTTAGACGCGGGACTAATCACAGATACGCAGTATTTT. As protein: CASSLDAGLITDTQYF.

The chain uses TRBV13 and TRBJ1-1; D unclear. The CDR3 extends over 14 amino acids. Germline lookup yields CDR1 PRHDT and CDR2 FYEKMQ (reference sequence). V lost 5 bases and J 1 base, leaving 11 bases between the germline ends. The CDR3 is CASSPYLRNTEAFF. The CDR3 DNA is TGTGCCAGCAGCCCCTATTTACGGAACACTGAAGCTTTCTTT. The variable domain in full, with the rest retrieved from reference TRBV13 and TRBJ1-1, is AAGVIQSPRHLIKEKRETATLKCYPIPRHDTVYWYQQGPGQDPQFLISFYEKMQSDKGSIPDRFSAQQFSDYHSELNMSSLELGDSALYFCASSPYLRNTEAFFGQGTRLTVV.

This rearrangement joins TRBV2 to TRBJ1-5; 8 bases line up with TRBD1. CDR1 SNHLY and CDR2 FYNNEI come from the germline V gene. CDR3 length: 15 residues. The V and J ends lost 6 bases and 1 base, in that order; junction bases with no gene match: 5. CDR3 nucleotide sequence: TGTGCCAGCAGACTAGGACAGGGCAGCAATCAGCCCCAGCATTTT. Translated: CASRLGQGSNQPQHF. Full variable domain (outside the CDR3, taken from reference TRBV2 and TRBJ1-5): EPEVTQTPSHQVTQMGQEVILRCVPISNHLYFYWYRQILGQKVEFLVSFYNNEISEKSEIFDDQFSVERPDGSNFTLKIRSTKLEDSAMYFCASRLGQGSNQPQHFGDGTRLSIL.

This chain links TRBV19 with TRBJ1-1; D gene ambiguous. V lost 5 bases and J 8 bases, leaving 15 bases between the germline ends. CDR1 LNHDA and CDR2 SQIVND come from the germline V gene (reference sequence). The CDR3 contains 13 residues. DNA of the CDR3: TGTGCCAGTAGTTCTCCCCATATTAGAGAAGCTTTCTTT. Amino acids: CASSSPHIREAFF.

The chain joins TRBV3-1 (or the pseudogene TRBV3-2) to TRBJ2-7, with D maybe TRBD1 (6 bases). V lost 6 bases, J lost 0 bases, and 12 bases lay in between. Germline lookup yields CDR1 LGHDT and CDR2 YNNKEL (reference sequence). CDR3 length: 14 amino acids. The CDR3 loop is CASRPTGNSYEQYF. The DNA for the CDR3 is TGTGCCAGCAGGCCTACAGGGAACTCCTACGAGCAGTACTTC.

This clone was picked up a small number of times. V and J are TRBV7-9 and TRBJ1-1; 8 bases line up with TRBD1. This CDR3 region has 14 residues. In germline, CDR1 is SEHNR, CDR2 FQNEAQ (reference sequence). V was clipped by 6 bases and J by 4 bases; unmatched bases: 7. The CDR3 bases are TGTGCCAGCAGTCTGACAGGGGTGGCCACTGAAGCTTTCTTT. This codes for CASSLTGVATEAFF. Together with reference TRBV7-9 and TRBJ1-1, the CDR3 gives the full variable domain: DTGVSQNPRHKITKRGQNVTFRCDPISEHNRLYWYRQTLGQGPEFLTYFQNEAQLEKSRLLSDRFSAERPKGSFSTLEIQRTEQGDSAMYLCASSLTGVATEAFFGQGTRLTVV.

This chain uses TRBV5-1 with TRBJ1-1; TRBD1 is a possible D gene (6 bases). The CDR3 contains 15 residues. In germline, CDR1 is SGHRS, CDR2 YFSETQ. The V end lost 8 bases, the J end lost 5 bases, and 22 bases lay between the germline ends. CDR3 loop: CASKRDTPRRTEAFF. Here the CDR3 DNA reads TGCGCCAGTAAACGGGACACCCCCCGCCGAACTGAAGCTTTCTTT. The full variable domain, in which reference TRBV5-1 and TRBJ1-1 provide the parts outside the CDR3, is KAGVTQTPRYLIKTRGQQVTLSCSPISGHRSVSWYQQTPGQGLQFLFEYFSETQRNKGNFPGRFSGRQFSNSRSEMNVSTLELGDSALYLCASKRDTPRRTEAFFGQGTRLTVV.

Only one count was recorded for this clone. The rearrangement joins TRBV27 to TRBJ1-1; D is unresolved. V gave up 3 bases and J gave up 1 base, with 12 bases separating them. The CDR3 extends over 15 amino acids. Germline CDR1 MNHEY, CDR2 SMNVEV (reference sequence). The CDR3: CASSFRYSRNTEAFF. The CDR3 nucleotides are TGTGCCAGCAGTTTTCGATACAGCAGGAACACTGAAGCTTTCTTT.

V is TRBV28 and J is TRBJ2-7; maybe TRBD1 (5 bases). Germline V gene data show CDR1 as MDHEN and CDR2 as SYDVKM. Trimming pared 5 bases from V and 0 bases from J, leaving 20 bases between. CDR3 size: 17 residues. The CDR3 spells CASSARWGGRNSYEQYF. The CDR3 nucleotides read TGTGCCAGCAGTGCAAGATGGGGCGGACGGAACTCCTACGAGCAGTACTTC. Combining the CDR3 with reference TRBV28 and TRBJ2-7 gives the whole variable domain DVKVTQSSRYLVKRTGEKVFLECVQDMDHENMFWYRQDPGLGLRLIYFSYDVKMKEKGDIPEGYSVSREKKERFSLILESASTNQTSMYLCASSARWGGRNSYEQYFGPGTRLTVT.

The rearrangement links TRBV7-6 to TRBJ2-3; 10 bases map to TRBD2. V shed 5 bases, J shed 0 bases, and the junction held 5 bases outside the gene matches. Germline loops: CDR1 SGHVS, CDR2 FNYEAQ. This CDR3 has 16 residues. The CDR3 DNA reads TGTGCCAGCAGCCTAAGGACTAGCGGTAGCACAGATACGCAGTATTTT. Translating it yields CASSLRTSGSTDTQYF.

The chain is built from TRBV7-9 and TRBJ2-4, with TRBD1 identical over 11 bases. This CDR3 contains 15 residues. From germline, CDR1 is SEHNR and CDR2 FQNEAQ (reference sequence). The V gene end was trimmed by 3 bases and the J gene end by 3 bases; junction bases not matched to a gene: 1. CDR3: CASSLGQGVKNIQYF. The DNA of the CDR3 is TGTGCCAGCAGCTTGGGACAGGGGGTCAAAAACATTCAGTACTTC.

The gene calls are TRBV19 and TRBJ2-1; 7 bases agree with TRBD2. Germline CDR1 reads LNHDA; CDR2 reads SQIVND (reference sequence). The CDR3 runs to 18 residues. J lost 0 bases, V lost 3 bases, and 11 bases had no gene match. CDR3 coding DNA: TGTGCCAGTAGTATGAGACTAGCCGCTGGAAGCTCCTACAATGAGCAGTTCTTC. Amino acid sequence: CASSMRLAAGSSYNEQFF.

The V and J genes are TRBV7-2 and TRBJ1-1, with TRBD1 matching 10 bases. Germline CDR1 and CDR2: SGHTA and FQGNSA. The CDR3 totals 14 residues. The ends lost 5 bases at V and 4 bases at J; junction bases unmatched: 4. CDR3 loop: CASSAWTGGTEAFF. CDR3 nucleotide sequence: TGTGCCAGCAGCGCCTGGACAGGGGGCACTGAAGCTTTCTTT. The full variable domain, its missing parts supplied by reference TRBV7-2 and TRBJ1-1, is GAGVSQSPSNKVTEKGKDVELRCDPISGHTALYWYRQSLGQGLEFLIYFQGNSAPDKSGLPSDRFSAERTGGSVSTLTIQRTQQEDSAVYLCASSAWTGGTEAFFGQGTRLTVV.